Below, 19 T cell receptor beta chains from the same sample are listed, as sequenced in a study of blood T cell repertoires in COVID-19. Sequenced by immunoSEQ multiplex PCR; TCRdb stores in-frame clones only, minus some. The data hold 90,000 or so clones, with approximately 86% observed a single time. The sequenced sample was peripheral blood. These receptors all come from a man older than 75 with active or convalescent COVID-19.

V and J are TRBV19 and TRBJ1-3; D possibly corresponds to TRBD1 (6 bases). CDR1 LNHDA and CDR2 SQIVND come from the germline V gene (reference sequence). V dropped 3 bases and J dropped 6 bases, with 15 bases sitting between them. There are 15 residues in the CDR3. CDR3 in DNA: TGTGCCAGTAGTATGAGACAGGCGGACTTAAACACCATATATTTT. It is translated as CASSMRQADLNTIYF.

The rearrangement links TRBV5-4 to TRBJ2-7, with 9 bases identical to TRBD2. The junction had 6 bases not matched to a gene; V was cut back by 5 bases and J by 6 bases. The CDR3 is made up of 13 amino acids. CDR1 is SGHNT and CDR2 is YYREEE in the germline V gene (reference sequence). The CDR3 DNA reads TGTGCCAGCAGAATAGCGGGAGAGGGCGAGCAGTACTTC. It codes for CASRIAGEGEQYF.

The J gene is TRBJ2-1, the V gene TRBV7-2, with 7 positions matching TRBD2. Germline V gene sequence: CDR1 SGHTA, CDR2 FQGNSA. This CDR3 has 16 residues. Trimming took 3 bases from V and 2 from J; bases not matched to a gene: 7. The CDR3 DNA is TGTGCCAGCAGCTTTCAAGCGGGATGGACCTACAATGAGCAGTTCTTC. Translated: CASSFQAGWTYNEQFF.

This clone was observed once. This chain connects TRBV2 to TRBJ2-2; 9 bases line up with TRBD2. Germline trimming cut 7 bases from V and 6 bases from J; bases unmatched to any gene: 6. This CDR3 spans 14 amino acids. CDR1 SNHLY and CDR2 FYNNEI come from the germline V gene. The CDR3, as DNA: TGTGCCAGCAAGGCTAGCGGGACCCCCGGGGAGCTGTTTTTT. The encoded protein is CASKASGTPGELFF. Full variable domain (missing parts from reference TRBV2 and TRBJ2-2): EPEVTQTPSHQVTQMGQEVILRCVPISNHLYFYWYRQILGQKVEFLVSFYNNEISEKSEIFDDQFSVERPDGSNFTLKIRSTKLEDSAMYFCASKASGTPGELFFGEGSRLTVL.

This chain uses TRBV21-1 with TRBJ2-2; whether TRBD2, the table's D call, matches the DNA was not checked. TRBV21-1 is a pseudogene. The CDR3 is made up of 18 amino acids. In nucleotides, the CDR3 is TGTGCCAGCAGCAAACGTGTGGGAGGAGGGCCCCTCAACTGGGAGCTGTTTTTT. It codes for CASSKRVGGGPLNWELFF.

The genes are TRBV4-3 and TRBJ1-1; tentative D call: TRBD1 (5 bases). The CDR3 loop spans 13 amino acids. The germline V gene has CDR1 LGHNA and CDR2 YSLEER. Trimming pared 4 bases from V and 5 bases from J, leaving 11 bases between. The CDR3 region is CASSLQGRTEAFF. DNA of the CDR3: TGCGCCAGCAGCCTTCAGGGTAGGACTGAAGCTTTCTTT.

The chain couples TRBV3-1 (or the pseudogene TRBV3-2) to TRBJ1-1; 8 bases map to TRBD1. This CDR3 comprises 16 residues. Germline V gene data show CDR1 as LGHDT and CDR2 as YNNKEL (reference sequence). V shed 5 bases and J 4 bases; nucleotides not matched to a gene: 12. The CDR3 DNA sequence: TGTGCCAGCAGCACAGGGGGTGTGTTTTTGGGCACTGAAGCTTTCTTT. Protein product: CASSTGGVFLGTEAFF.

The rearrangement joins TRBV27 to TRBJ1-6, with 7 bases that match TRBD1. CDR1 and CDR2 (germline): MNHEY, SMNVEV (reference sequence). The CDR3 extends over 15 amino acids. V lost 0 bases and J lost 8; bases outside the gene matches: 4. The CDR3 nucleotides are TGTGCCAGCAGTTTATCGGCCCAGGGGGATTCACCCCTCCACTTT. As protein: CASSLSAQGDSPLHF.

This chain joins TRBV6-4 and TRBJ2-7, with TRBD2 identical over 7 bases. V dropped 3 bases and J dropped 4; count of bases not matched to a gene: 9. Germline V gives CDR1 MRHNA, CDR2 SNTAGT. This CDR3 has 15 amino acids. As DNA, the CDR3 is TGTGCCAGCAGTGAGCGGGCGGGAGCAGCGTACGAGCAGTACTTC. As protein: CASSERAGAAYEQYF.

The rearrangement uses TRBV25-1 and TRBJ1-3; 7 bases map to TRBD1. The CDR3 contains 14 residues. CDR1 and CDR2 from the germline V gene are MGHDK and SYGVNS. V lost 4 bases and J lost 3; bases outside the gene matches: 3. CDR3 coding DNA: TGTGCCAGCAGTGTGGCAGGGGGTGGAAACACCATATATTTT. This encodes CASSVAGGGNTIYF.

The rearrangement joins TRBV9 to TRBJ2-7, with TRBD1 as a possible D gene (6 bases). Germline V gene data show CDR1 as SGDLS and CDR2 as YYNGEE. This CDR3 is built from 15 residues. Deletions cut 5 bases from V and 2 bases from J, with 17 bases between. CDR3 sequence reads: CASRIYRVTTYEQYF. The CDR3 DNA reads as TGTGCCAGCAGGATTTACAGGGTCACTACCTACGAGCAGTACTTC.

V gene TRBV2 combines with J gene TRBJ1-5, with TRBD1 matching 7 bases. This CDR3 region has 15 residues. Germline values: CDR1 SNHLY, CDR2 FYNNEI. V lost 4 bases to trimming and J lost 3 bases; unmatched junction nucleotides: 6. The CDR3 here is CASSVQGFVNQPQHF. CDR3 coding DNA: TGTGCCAGCAGTGTACAGGGGTTTGTCAATCAGCCCCAGCATTTT.

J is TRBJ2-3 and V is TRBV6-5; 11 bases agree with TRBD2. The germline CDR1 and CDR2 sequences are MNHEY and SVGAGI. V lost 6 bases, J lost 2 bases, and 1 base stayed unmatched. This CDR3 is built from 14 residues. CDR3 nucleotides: TGTGCCAGCAGGGGACTAGCGGCCACAGATACGCAGTATTTT. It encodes CASRGLAATDTQYF.

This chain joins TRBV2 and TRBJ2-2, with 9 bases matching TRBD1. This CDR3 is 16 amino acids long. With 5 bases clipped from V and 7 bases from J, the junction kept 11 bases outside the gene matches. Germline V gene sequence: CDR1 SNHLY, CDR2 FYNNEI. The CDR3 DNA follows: TGTGCCAGCAGTCTCCCGGGACAGGGTTTTCGCGGGGAGCTGTTTTTT. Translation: CASSLPGQGFRGELFF.

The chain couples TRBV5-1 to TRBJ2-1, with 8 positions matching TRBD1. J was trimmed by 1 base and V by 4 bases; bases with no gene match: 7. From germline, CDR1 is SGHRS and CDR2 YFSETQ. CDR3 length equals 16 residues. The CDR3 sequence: CASSKGTGGSYNEQFF. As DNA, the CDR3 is TGCGCCAGCAGCAAAGGGACAGGTGGGTCCTACAATGAGCAGTTCTTC.

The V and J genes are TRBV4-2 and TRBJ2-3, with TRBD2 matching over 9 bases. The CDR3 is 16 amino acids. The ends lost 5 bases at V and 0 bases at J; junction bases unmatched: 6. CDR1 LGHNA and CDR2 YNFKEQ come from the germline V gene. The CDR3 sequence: CASSSRLAASTDTQYF. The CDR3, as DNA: TGTGCCAGCAGCAGTCGACTAGCGGCTAGCACAGATACGCAGTATTTT.

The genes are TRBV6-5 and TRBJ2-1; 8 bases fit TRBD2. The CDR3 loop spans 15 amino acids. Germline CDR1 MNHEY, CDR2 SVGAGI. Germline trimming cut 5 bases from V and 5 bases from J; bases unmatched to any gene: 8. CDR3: CASSTSGSDHNEQFF. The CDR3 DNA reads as TGTGCCAGCAGTACAAGCGGGAGTGACCACAATGAGCAGTTCTTC.

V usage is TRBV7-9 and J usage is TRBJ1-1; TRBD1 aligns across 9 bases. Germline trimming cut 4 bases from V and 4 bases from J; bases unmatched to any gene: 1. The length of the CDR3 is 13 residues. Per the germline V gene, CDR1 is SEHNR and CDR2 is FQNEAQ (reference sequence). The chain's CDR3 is CASSSQGATEAFF. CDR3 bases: TGTGCCAGCAGCTCACAGGGGGCCACTGAAGCTTTCTTT.

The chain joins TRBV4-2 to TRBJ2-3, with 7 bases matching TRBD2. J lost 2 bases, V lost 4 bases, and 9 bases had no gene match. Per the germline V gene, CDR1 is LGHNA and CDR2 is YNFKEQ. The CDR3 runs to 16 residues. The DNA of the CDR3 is TGTGCCAGCAGCCTCGGGGGGATGGAAATCACAGATACGCAGTATTTT. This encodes CASSLGGMEITDTQYF.